The 31 T cell receptor beta chains reported below all come from one sample, sequenced in a study of cytomegalovirus exposure and HLA in healthy donors listed by TCRdb under 2017. The library was obtained by the immunoSEQ multiplex PCR assay. A mixture of 60 forward primers for TCR Vbeta segments and 13 reverse primers for TCR Jbeta segments was used in the multiplex PCR. In its TCRdb copy, this immuneACCESS table keeps in-frame sequences only and misses some clones. Where compared with another copy, unresolved V genes explain less than half of these, and the others have no known cause. Across this sample there are about 63,000 clones, with about 72% seen only once. The ten largest account for roughly 25% of the sample. The sequenced material came from PBMCs. These TCRs come from a man aged 45 to 65 in good health and CMV-seropositive.

The chain links TRBV5-1 to TRBJ2-2; 7 bases line up with TRBD2. This CDR3 is 15 amino acids long. After removal of 1 base from V and 2 bases from J, the junction contained 2 bases not matched to a gene. Germline V gene lookup returns CDR1 SGHRS and CDR2 YFSETQ. The CDR3 DNA follows: TGCGCCAGCAGCTTGAGCGGGGATAACACCGGGGAGCTGTTTTTT. This codes for CASSLSGDNTGELFF.

This clone has more than one count but fewer than ten. V usage is TRBV5-1 and J usage is TRBJ2-7; TRBD2 aligns across 8 bases. Germline-derived CDR1 and CDR2 are SGHRS and YFSETQ. The CDR3 spans 14 residues. V trimming: 0 bases; J trimming: 3 bases; junction bases outside the gene matches: 2. DNA for the CDR3: TGCGCCAGCAGCTTGGGCGGGAGGATCTACGAGCAGTACTTC. Protein: CASSLGGRIYEQYF.

The chain couples TRBV5-1 to TRBJ2-5; 11 nucleotides align to TRBD2. CDR1 and CDR2 (germline): SGHRS, YFSETQ. CDR3 length: 17 amino acids. V dropped 4 bases and J dropped 5; count of bases not matched to a gene: 13. The CDR3 DNA reads as TGCGCCAGCAGCGACACCCTACTAGCGGGAGTGAGTGAGACCCAGTACTTC. It specifies CASSDTLLAGVSETQYF.

CDR3 DNA sequence: TGTGCCACCAGCACCGGGGAGGGGAACAACTATGGCTACACCTTC. Residues: CATSTGEGNNYGYTF. The V call is TRBV15, the J call TRBJ1-2, with D perhaps TRBD1 (5 bases). The CDR3 length is 15 residues. V was cut by 4 bases and J by 2 bases, with 14 bases left in between. CDR1 and CDR2 from the germline V gene are LNHNV and YYDKDF (reference sequence).

J is TRBJ2-5 and V is TRBV19, with D maybe TRBD1 (6 bases). The germline V gene has CDR1 LNHDA and CDR2 SQIVND (reference sequence). V gave up 4 bases and J gave up 3 bases, with 12 bases separating them. The length of the CDR3 is 14 residues. CDR3 sequence (DNA): TGTGCCAGTAGTACCAGGACAGAGAAAGAGACCCAGTACTTC. Amino acid sequence: CASSTRTEKETQYF.

This clone was observed many times. CDR3 region: CASSLYPGKYEQYF. The CDR3 coding sequence is TGTGCCAGCAGTTTATATCCCGGGAAGTACGAGCAGTACTTC. The chain is built from TRBV28 and TRBJ2-7; D perhaps matches TRBD2 (5 bases). CDR1 MDHEN and CDR2 SYDVKM come from the germline V gene. Trimming cost V 1 base and J 4 bases, with 11 bases left between them. This CDR3 is built from 14 residues.

This rearrangement joins TRBV7-9 to TRBJ2-5, with TRBD1 matching over 9 bases. Germline V gives CDR1 SEHNR, CDR2 FQNEAQ (reference sequence). The CDR3 has 15 amino acids. The junction had 5 bases not matched to a gene; V was cut back by 4 bases and J by 2 bases. Here the CDR3 DNA reads TGTGCCAGCAGCTCCGGAGACAGGGGGCAAGAGACCCAGTACTTC. It codes for CASSSGDRGQETQYF.

This sequence joins TRBV10-2 and TRBJ2-7, with 8 bases that match TRBD2. Per germline, CDR1 WSHSY and CDR2 SAAADI. The trim removed 3 bases at V and 3 bases at J, leaving 4 bases unmatched. The CDR3 spans 14 residues. The CDR3 region has the DNA TGCGCCAGCAGTGACACGGGAGGGGGCTACGAGCAGTACTTC. It encodes CASSDTGGGYEQYF.

This clone was detected only a few times. The rearrangement links TRBV2 to TRBJ2-7; 7 bases agree with TRBD2. The CDR3 is made up of 14 amino acids. CDR1 is SNHLY, CDR2 FYNNEI, per germline. The junction had 6 bases not matched to a gene; V was cut back by 5 bases and J by 2 bases. Here the CDR3 reads CASSLLRGTYEQYF. The CDR3 DNA sequence: TGTGCCAGCAGTCTACTGCGGGGGACCTACGAGCAGTACTTC.

The chain uses TRBV5-4 and TRBJ2-3; TRBD1 is a possible D gene (6 bases). This CDR3 region has 15 residues. With 0 bases removed from V and 2 bases from J, the gap between germline ends came to 10 bases. Per germline, CDR1 SGHNT and CDR2 YYREEE (reference sequence). The CDR3 is CASSLEGTSTDTQYF. CDR3 nucleotides: TGTGCCAGCAGCTTGGAAGGGACATCCACAGATACGCAGTATTTT.

This clone has a handful of counts. The V and J genes are TRBV2 and TRBJ1-2, with a tentative D call TRBD1 (5 bases). From germline, CDR1 is SNHLY and CDR2 FYNNEI. The CDR3 length is 13 residues. Between the trimmed V and J ends, which lost 6 bases and 0 bases, there was a span of 8 bases. The CDR3 DNA sequence: TGTGCCAGCAGGGGGGGTCCTAACTATGGCTACACCTTC. Its translation is CASRGGPNYGYTF.

This chain connects TRBV6-1 to TRBJ1-2; 12 positions agree with TRBD1. Trimming took 1 base from V and 7 from J; bases not matched to a gene: 7. The CDR3 contains 16 residues. Germline V gives CDR1 MNHNS, CDR2 SASEGT. The CDR3 here is CASSEGPGQGAGGYTF. The CDR3 region has the DNA TGTGCCAGCAGTGAAGGACCGGGACAGGGGGCGGGTGGCTACACCTTC.

This chain joins TRBV29-1 and TRBJ2-1; a weak D match, TRBD1 (6 bases). Trimming shortened V by 4 bases and J by 6 bases, and 19 bases separated the two germline ends. The CDR3 sequence is 15 residues long. The germline V gene has CDR1 SQVTM and CDR2 ANQGSEA. For the CDR3, the DNA is TGCAGCGTTGGGGGGCTTACCAACACCGTCAATGAGCAGTTCTTC. It is translated as CSVGGLTNTVNEQFF.

This clone was seen only a few times. The V call is TRBV10-3, the J call TRBJ1-5; 7 bases line up with TRBD1. This CDR3 spans 16 amino acids. V was pared by 0 bases and J by 7 bases, with 9 bases of the junction left unmatched. Germline CDR1 reads ENHRY; CDR2 reads SYGVKD. CDR3 coding DNA: TGTGCCATCAGTGAGTCCCCGGACAGGCAACACCAGCCCCAGCATTTT. Translated, it gives CAISESPDRQHQPQHF.

J is TRBJ2-7 and V is TRBV27; 13 bases line up with TRBD2. CDR3 size: 16 residues. Looked up from germline, CDR1 is MNHEY and CDR2 is SMNVEV (reference sequence). Unmatched junction bases numbered 6, after V lost 5 bases and J lost 2 bases. The CDR3 DNA sequence: TGTGCCAGCAGTCGTGTAGGGACTAGCGGGGCCTACGAGCAGTACTTC. Encoded protein: CASSRVGTSGAYEQYF.

The chain is built from TRBV30 and TRBJ2-1, with 10 bases identical to TRBD2. Trimming took 1 base from V and 9 from J; bases not matched to a gene: 9. CDR3 length: 15 amino acids. Germline V gives CDR1 GTSNPN, CDR2 SVGIG (reference sequence). CDR3 loop: CAWSGISGRSGEQFF. The CDR3 coding sequence is TGTGCCTGGAGTGGTATTAGCGGGAGGTCTGGTGAGCAGTTCTTC.

This clone was counted a few times. This sequence joins TRBV27 and TRBJ2-2; possibly TRBD1 for D (6 bases). Deletions cut 0 bases from V and 1 base from J, with 12 bases between. CDR3 length: 17 residues. Looked up from germline, CDR1 is MNHEY and CDR2 is SMNVEV (reference sequence). The chain's CDR3 is CASSLSLRGLNTGELFF. The CDR3 DNA is TGTGCCAGCAGTTTATCGTTGAGGGGGTTGAACACCGGGGAGCTGTTTTTT.

The chain is built from TRBV5-8 and TRBJ1-4; maybe TRBD1 (5 bases). This CDR3 is built from 14 residues. Germline assignment: CDR1 SGHTS and CDR2 YDEGEE. V lost 0 bases and J lost 8, with 11 bases in between. The CDR3 is CASSLAGGTEKLFF. In nucleotides, the CDR3 is TGTGCCAGCAGCTTGGCCGGGGGGACCGAAAAACTGTTTTTT.

The CDR3 nucleotides read TGTGCCAGCAGCAGGGACAGCTATAGCAATCAGCCCCAGCATTTT. It is translated as CASSRDSYSNQPQHF. The J gene is TRBJ1-5, the V gene TRBV6-5, with TRBD1 matching over 7 bases. Germline CDR1 and CDR2: MNHEY and SVGAGI. Losses at the gene ends were 6 bases for V and 0 bases for J; bases not matched to a gene: 5. The CDR3 length is 15 residues.

V usage is TRBV27 and J usage is TRBJ2-7; possible D gene TRBD1, 6 bases. The germline gives CDR1 MNHEY, CDR2 SMNVEV (reference sequence). The CDR3 is 15 residues long. Trimming shortened V by 3 bases and J by 4 bases, and 16 bases separated the two germline ends. The DNA of the CDR3 is TGTGCCAGCAGTTTCGAGGGGGTCCCTAGTTACGAGCAGTACTTC. Amino acids: CASSFEGVPSYEQYF.

This chain joins TRBV28 and TRBJ2-3; D is possibly TRBD2 (5 bases). V lost 9 bases and J 6 bases, leaving 22 bases between the germline ends. CDR1 MDHEN and CDR2 SYDVKM come from the germline V gene. CDR3 length equals 15 residues. Here the CDR3 reads CASCVAGRRSDTQYF. The CDR3 DNA sequence: TGTGCCAGTTGCGTGGCGGGTAGGCGCAGTGATACGCAGTATTTT.

CDR3 sequence: CASSRTVMSNYGYTF. CDR3 coding DNA: TGTGCCAGCAGTCGGACAGTGATGTCGAACTATGGCTACACCTTC. The V call is TRBV27, the J call TRBJ1-2; perhaps TRBD1 as D (6 bases). This CDR3 contains 15 residues. The germline CDR1 and CDR2 sequences are MNHEY and SMNVEV (reference sequence). V lost 5 bases and J lost 2, with 15 bases in between.

V gene TRBV30 combines with J gene TRBJ2-5, with 7 bases identical to TRBD1. This CDR3 is 14 amino acids long. CDR1 is GTSNPN, CDR2 SVGIG, per germline (reference sequence). V gave up 5 bases and J gave up 5 bases; unmatched junction bases: 11. The CDR3 DNA reads TGTGCCTGGGGGGAACAGGGGACGATGGAGACCCAGTACTTC. This encodes CAWGEQGTMETQYF.

This clone came up a few times. One end of the junction fails to match germline, which may point to a read error. The rearrangement links TRBV6-1 to TRBJ2-5, with 10 bases aligning to TRBD1. The J call may be faulty, since TRBJ2-7 better matches the DNA end. The length of the CDR3 is 14 residues. The germline gives CDR1 MNHNS, CDR2 SASEGT. The CDR3 nucleotides read TGTGCCGGCAGCTCCCAGGACAGGGGGAACGAGCAGTACTTC. Its translation is CAGSSQDRGNEQYF.

V is TRBV9 and J is TRBJ1-2, with a possible D match to TRBD1 (6 bases). The CDR3 sequence is 13 residues long. The V end was cut by 3 bases, the J end by 8 bases, with 14 bases between. Per germline, CDR1 SGDLS and CDR2 YYNGEE. The CDR3 DNA is TGTGCCAGCAGCGCCGAGGGGGAAGTAGGCTACACCTTC. Amino acid sequence: CASSAEGEVGYTF. Using reference TRBV9 and TRBJ1-2 for the parts outside the CDR3, the full variable domain is DSGVTQTPKHLITATGQRVTLRCSPRSGDLSVYWYQQSLDQGLQFLIQYYNGEERAKGNILERFSAQQFPDLHSELNLSSLELGDSALYFCASSAEGEVGYTFGSGTRLTVV.

The gene calls are TRBV7-9 and TRBJ2-2; 10 nucleotides match TRBD1. The germline CDR1 and CDR2 sequences are SEHNR and FQNEAQ (reference sequence). Germline trimming cut 5 bases from V and 4 bases from J; bases unmatched to any gene: 4. The CDR3 is made up of 15 amino acids. The CDR3 spells CASSPDRGPTGELFF. CDR3 nucleotide sequence: TGTGCCAGCAGCCCCGACAGGGGGCCCACCGGGGAGCTGTTTTTT. Together with reference TRBV7-9 and TRBJ2-2, the CDR3 gives the full variable domain: DTGVSQNPRHKITKRGQNVTFRCDPISEHNRLYWYRQTLGQGPEFLTYFQNEAQLEKSRLLSDRFSAERPKGSFSTLEIQRTEQGDSAMYLCASSPDRGPTGELFFGEGSRLTVL.

This rearrangement joins TRBV7-6 to TRBJ2-1, with 7 positions matching TRBD2. This CDR3 contains 16 residues. Germline-derived CDR1 and CDR2 are SGHVS and FNYEAQ. V lost 2 bases to trimming and J lost 0 bases; unmatched junction nucleotides: 4. The CDR3 region has the DNA TGTGCCAGCAGCTTACGAGGCGGGAGCTCCTACAATGAGCAGTTCTTC. Translating gives CASSLRGGSSYNEQFF.

The rearrangement joins TRBV5-1 to TRBJ1-1, with a tentative D call TRBD1 (5 bases). CDR3 size: 15 residues. From germline, CDR1 is SGHRS and CDR2 YFSETQ. With 0 bases removed from V and 3 bases from J, the gap between germline ends came to 12 bases. CDR3 loop: CASSLGQVRDTEAFF. CDR3 DNA sequence: TGCGCCAGCAGCTTGGGGCAGGTCAGGGACACTGAAGCTTTCTTT.

V and J are TRBV11-3 and TRBJ1-1; a weak D match, TRBD1 (5 bases). CDR3 size: 14 residues. The V end was cut by 1 base, the J end by 5 bases, with 11 bases between. Germline V lookup: CDR1 SGHNT, CDR2 YENEEA. Here the CDR3 reads CASSLGAQGTEAFF. The CDR3 DNA sequence: TGTGCCAGCAGCTTAGGAGCTCAGGGTACTGAAGCTTTCTTT. Drawing the rest from reference TRBV11-3 and TRBJ1-1, the complete variable domain is EAGVVQSPRYKIIEKKQPVAFWCNPISGHNTLYWYLQNLGQGPELLIRYENEEAVDDSQLPKDRFSAERLKGVDSTLKIQPAELGDSAVYLCASSLGAQGTEAFFGQGTRLTVV.

The CDR3 region has the DNA TGTGCCAGCAGCTCGACTATCCTCACAGGGACGTACTTC. It is translated as CASSSTILTGTYF. The chain links TRBV7-9 to TRBJ2-7, with a possible D match to TRBD1 (6 bases). The CDR3 spans 13 residues. Trimming removed 4 bases from V and 12 bases from J, with 19 bases in between. Germline lookup yields CDR1 SEHNR and CDR2 FQNEAQ (reference sequence).

This clone was counted once. The rearrangement uses TRBV14 and TRBJ1-3; D may be TRBD1 (6 bases). V was shortened by 1 base and J by 7 bases, with 11 bases between the two germline ends. The CDR3 sequence is 14 residues long. Per germline, CDR1 SGHDN and CDR2 FVKESK. CDR3 sequence: CASSQVQGFNTIYF. The CDR3 nucleotides are TGTGCCAGCAGCCAAGTCCAGGGGTTTAACACCATATATTTT.